The clone carrying this TCR beta chain was seen many times. The antigen remains undetermined. Arm-PCR of CDR3 regions with iRepertoire HTBI primers generated TCR beta libraries. TCRdb itself ran the multiplex PCR reads through MiXCR, one entry per CDR3 protein. The sample includes a few hundred thousand distinct CDR3 sequences, about 22% of them seen just once. The data were taken from a study of regulatory T cells in long-lasting Graves disease. Findings of the study overall: The study found TRBV28, TRBJ1-2 and TRBJ2-5 favored in persistent disease. Researchers examined only peripheral blood and not thyroid tissue.

This CDR3 is 14 amino acids long. V was trimmed by 6 bases and J by 4 bases, leaving 16 bases between them. The germline CDR1 and CDR2 sequences are MDHEN and SYDVKM. The time point was: persistent/refractory GD, antithyroid drugs over 5 years with positive TRAb. Generation of the TCR library employed RNA extracted from PBMCs. The V call is TRBV28, the J call TRBJ2-7; perhaps TRBD1 as D (5 bases). This receptor was identified in a female donor with Graves disease. The source was peripheral blood mononuclear cells (PBMCs), collected when the disease was refractory, from a patient treated with antithyroid drugs. CDR3 protein: CASSPIRTLYEQYF. CDR3 sequence (DNA): TGTGCCAGCAGCCCTATACGGACACTTTACGAGCAGTACTTC. Based on the CDR3 plus reference TRBV28 and TRBJ2-7, the full variable domain is DVKVTQSSRYLVKRTGEKVFLECVQDMDHENMFWYRQDPGLGLRLIYFSYDVKMKEKGDIPEGYSVSREKKERFSLILESASTNQTSMYLCASSPIRTLYEQYFGPGTRLTVT.